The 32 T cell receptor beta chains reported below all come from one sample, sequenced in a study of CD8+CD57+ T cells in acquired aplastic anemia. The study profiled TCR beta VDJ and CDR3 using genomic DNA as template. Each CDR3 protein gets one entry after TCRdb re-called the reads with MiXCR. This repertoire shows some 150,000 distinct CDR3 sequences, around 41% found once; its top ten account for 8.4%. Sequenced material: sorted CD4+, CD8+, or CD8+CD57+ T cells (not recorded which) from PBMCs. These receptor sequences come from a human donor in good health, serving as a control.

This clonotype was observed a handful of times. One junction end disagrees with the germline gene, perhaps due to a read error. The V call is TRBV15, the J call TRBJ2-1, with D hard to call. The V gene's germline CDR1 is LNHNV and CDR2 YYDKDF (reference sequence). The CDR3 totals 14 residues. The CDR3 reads CATSTVQAYDEQFF. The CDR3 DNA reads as TGTGCCACCAGCACGGTGCAGGCCTACGATGAGCAGTTCTTC.

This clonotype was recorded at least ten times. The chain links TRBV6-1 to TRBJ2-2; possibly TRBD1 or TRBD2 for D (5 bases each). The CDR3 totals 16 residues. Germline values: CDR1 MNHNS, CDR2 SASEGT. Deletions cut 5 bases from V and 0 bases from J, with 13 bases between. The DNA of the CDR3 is TGTGCCAGCAGTCCGTATGGGGGACCGAACACCGGGGAGCTGTTTTTT. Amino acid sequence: CASSPYGGPNTGELFF.

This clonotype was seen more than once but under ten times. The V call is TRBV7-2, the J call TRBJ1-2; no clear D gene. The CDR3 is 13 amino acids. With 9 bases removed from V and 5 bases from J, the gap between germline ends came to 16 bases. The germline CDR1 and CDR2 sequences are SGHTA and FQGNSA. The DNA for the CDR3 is TGTGCCAGTAGTGAAATCCGGTTGTATGGCTACACCTTC. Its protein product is CASSEIRLYGYTF.

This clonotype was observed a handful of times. CDR3 loop: CASSPIPGQGVTEAFF. Here the CDR3 DNA reads TGTGCCAGCTCACCCATCCCGGGACAGGGGGTAACTGAAGCTTTCTTT. J is TRBJ1-1 and V is TRBV18; the match to TRBD1 covers 11 bases. The CDR3 loop spans 16 amino acids. The V gene end was trimmed by 3 bases and the J gene end by 5 bases; junction bases not matched to a gene: 8. Per the germline V gene, CDR1 is KGHSH and CDR2 is LQKENI.

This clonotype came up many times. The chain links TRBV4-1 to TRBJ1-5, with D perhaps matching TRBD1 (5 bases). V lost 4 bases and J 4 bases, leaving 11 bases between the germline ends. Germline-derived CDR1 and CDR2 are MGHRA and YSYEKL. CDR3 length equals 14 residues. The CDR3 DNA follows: TGCGCCAGCAGCCCTAGACAGTCTAATCAGCCCCAGCATTTT. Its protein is CASSPRQSNQPQHF.

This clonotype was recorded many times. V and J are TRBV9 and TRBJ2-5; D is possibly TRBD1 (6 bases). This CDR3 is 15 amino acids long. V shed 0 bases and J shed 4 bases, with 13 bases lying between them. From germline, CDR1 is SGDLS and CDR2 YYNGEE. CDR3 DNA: TGTGCCAGCAGCGTAGGGGCAGGGGCTGGAGAGACCCAGTACTTC. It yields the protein CASSVGAGAGETQYF.

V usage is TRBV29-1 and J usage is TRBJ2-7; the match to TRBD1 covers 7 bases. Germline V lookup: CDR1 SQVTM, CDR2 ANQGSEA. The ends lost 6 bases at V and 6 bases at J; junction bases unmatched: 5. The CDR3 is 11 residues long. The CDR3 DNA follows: TGCAGCGTGGAGACAGGGTCCGAGCAGTACTTC. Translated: CSVETGSEQYF.

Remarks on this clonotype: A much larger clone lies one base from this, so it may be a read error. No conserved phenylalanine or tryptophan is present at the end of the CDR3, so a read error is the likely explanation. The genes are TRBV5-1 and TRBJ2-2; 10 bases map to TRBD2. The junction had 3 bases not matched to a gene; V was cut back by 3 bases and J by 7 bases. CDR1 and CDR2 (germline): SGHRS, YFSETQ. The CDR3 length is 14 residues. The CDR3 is CASSSGTSVGELFS. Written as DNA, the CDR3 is TGCGCCAGCAGCTCCGGGACTAGCGTCGGGGAGCTGTTTTCT.

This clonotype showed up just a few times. The CDR3 spells CASEGPDTQYF. The CDR3 nucleotides are TGTGCCAGTGAAGGACCAGATACGCAGTATTTT. The chain carries TRBV2 and TRBJ2-3; D unresolved. Trimming took 9 bases from V and 4 from J, leaving 8 bases between them. The CDR3 length is 11 residues. CDR1 SNHLY and CDR2 FYNNEI come from the germline V gene.

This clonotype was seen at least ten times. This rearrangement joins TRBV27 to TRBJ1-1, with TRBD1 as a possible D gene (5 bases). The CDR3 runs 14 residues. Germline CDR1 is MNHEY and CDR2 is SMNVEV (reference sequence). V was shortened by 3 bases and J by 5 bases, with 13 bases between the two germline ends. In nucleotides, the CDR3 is TGTGCCAGCAGTTTTGCGGGGAGGGGTACTGAAGCTTTCTTT. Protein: CASSFAGRGTEAFF.

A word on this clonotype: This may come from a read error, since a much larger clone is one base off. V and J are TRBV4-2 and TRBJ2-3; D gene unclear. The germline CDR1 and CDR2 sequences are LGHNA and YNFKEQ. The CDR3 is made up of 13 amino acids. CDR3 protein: CASNQGSTDTQYF. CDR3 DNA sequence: TGTGCCAGCAACCAAGGATCCACAGATACGCAGTATTTT.

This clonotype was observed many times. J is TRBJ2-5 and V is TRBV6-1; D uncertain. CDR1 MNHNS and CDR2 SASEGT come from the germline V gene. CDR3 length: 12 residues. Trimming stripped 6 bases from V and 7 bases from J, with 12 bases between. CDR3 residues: CASRAVPVTQYF. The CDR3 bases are TGTGCCAGCAGGGCGGTCCCAGTGACCCAGTACTTC.

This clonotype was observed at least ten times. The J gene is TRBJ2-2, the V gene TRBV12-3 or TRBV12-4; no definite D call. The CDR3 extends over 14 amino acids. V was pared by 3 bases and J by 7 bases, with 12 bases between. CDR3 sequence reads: CASSFNRAVGELFF. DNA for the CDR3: TGTGCCAGCAGTTTCAATAGGGCGGTCGGGGAGCTGTTTTTT.

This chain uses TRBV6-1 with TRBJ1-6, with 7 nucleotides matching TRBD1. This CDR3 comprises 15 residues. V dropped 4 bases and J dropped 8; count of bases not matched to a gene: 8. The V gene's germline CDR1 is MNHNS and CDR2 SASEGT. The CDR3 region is CASSGGTVGYSPLHF. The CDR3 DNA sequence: TGTGCCAGCAGTGGCGGGACAGTAGGTTATTCACCCCTCCACTTT.

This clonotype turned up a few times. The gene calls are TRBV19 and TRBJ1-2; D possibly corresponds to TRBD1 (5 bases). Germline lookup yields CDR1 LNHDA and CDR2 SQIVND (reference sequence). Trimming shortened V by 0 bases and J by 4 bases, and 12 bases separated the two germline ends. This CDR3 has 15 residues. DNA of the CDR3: TGTGCCAGTAGTATAGATACGGGACCTTTCTATGGCTACACCTTC. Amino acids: CASSIDTGPFYGYTF.

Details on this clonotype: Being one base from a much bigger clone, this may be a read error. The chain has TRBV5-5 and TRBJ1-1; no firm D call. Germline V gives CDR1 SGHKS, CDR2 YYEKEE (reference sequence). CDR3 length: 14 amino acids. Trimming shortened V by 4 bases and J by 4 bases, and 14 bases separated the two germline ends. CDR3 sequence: CASSQGSLSTEAFF. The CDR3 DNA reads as TGTGCCAGCAGCCAAGGTAGTTTGAGCACTGAAGCTTTCTTT. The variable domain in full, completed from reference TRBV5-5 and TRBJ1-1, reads DAGVTQSPTHLIKTRGQQVTLRCSPISGHKSVSWYQQVLGQGPQFIFQYYEKEERGRGNFPDRFSARQFPNYSSELNVNALLLGDSALYLCASSQGSLSTEAFFGQGTRLTVV.

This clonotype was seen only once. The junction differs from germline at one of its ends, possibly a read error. CDR3 coding DNA: TGCGCCAGCAGTGACACCGGGGGGCGCTACGAGCAGTACTTC. Encoded protein: CASSDTGGRYEQYF. This chain links TRBV25-1 with TRBJ2-7, with D possibly TRBD2 on 7 matching bases. Germline loops: CDR1 MGHDK, CDR2 SYGVNS. There are 14 residues in the CDR3.

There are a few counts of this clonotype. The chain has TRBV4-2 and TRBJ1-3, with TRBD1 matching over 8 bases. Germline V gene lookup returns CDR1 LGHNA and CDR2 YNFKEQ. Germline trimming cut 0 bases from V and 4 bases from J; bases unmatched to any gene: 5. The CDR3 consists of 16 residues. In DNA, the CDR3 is TGTGCCAGCAGCCAAGACAGGGGGCTGAGGGGAAACACCATATATTTT. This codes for CASSQDRGLRGNTIYF.

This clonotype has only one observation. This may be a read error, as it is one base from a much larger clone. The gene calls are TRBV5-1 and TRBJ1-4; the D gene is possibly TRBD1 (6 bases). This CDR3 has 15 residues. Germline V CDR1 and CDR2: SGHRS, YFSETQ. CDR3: CTSSWGQGSNEKLFF. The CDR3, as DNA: TGCACCAGCAGCTGGGGGCAGGGTAGTAATGAAAAACTGTTTTTT. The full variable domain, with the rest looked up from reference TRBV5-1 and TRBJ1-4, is KAGVTQTPRYLIKTRGQQVTLSCSPISGHRSVSWYQQTPGQGLQFLFEYFSETQRNKGNFPGRFSGRQFSNSRSEMNVSTLELGDSALYLCTSSWGQGSNEKLFFGSGTQLSVL.

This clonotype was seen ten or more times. The chain's CDR3 is CSARYPGGVEGDEKLFF. CDR3 sequence (DNA): TGCAGTGCTAGGTATCCGGGCGGAGTTGAGGGAGATGAAAAACTGTTTTTT. The chain couples TRBV20-1 to TRBJ1-4; D is ambiguous. CDR1 and CDR2 from the germline V gene are DFQATT and SNEGSKA (reference sequence). V dropped 3 bases and J dropped 6 bases, with 23 bases sitting between them. The CDR3 is 17 residues long.

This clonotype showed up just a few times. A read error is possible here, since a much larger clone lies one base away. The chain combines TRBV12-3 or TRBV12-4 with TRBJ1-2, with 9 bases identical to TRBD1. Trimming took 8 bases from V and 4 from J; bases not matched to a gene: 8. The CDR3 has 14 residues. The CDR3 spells CASGTGGAVYGYTF. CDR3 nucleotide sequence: TGTGCCAGCGGCACAGGGGGCGCGGTCTATGGCTACACCTTC.

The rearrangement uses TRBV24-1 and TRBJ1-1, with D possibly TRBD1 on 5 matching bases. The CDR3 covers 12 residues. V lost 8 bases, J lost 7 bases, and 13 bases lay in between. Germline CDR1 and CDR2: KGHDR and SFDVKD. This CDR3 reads CATTSGQGEAFF. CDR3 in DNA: TGTGCCACCACTAGCGGGCAGGGTGAAGCTTTCTTT.

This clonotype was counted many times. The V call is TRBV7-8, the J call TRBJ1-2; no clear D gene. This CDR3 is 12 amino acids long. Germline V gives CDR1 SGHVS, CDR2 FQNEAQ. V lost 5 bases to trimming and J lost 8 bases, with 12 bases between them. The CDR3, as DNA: TGTGCCAGCAGCACCGATCGTATCGGCTACACCTTC. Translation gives CASSTDRIGYTF.

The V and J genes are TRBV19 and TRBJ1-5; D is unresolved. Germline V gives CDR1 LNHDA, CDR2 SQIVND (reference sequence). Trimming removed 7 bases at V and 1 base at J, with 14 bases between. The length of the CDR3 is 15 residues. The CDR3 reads CASIESPASNQPQHF. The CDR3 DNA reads TGTGCCAGTATCGAATCCCCAGCAAGCAATCAGCCCCAGCATTTT.

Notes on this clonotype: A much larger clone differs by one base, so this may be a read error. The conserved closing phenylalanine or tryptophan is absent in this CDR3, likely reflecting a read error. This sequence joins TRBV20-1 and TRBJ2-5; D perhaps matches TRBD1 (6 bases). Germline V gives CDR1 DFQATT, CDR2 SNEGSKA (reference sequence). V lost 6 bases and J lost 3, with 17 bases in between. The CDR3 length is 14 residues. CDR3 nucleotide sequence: TGCAGTGCAATTAGTCTGGGGGCCAAAGAGACCCAGTACCTC. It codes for CSAISLGAKETQYL.

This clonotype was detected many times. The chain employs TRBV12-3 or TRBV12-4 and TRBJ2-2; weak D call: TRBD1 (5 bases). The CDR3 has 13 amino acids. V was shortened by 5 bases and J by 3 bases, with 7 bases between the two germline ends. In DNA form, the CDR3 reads TGTGCCAGCAGTGGCAGGGACACCGGGGAGCTGTTTTTT. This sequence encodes CASSGRDTGELFF.

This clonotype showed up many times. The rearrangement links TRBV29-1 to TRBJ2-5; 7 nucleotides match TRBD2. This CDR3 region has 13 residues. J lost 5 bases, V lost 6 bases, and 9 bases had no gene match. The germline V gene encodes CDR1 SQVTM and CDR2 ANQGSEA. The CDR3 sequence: CSVYRGDSETQYF. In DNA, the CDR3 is TGCAGCGTGTACCGGGGGGACTCGGAGACCCAGTACTTC. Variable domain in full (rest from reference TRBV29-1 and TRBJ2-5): SAVISQKPSRDICQRGTSLTIQCQVDSQVTMMFWYRQQPGQSLTLIATANQGSEATYESGFVIDKFPISRPNLTFSTLTVSNMSPEDSSIYLCSVYRGDSETQYFGPGTRLLVL.

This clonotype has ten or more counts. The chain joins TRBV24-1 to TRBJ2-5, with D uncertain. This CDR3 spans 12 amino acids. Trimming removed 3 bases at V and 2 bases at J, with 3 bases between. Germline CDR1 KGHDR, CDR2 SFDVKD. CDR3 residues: CATSDPQETQYF. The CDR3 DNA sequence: TGTGCCACCAGTGATCCACAAGAGACCCAGTACTTC.

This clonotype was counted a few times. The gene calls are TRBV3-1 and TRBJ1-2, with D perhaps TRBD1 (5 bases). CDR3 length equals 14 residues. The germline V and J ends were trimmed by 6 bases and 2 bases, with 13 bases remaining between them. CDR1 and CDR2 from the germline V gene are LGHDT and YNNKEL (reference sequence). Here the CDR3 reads CASRATALNYGYTF. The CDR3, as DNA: TGTGCCAGCAGGGCGACAGCGCTAAACTATGGCTACACCTTC.

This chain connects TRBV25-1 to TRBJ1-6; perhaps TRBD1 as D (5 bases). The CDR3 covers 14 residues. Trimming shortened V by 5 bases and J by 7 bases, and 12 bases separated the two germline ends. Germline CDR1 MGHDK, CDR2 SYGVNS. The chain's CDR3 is CASSLGHLNSPLHF. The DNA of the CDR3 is TGTGCCAGCAGTCTTGGACACCTAAATTCACCCCTCCACTTT. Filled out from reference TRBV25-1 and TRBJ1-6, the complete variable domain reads EADIYQTPRYLVIGTGKKITLECSQTMGHDKMYWYQQDPGMELHLIHYSYGVNSTEKGDLSSESTVSRIRTEHFPLTLESARPSHTSQYLCASSLGHLNSPLHFGNGTRLTVT.

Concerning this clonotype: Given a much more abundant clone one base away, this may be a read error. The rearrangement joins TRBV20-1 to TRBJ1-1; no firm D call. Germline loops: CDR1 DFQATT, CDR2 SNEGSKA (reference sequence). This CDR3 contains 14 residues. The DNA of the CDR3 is TGCAGTGCTAGAGACCCTAGGATGAACATTGAAGCTTTCTTT. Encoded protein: CSARDPRMNIEAFF.

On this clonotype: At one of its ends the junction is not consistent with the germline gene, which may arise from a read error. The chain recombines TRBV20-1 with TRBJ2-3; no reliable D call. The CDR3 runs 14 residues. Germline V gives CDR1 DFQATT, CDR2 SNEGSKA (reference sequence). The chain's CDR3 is CGARRTESTDTQYF. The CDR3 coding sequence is TGCGGTGCTAGAAGGACGGAGAGCACAGATACGCAGTATTTT.